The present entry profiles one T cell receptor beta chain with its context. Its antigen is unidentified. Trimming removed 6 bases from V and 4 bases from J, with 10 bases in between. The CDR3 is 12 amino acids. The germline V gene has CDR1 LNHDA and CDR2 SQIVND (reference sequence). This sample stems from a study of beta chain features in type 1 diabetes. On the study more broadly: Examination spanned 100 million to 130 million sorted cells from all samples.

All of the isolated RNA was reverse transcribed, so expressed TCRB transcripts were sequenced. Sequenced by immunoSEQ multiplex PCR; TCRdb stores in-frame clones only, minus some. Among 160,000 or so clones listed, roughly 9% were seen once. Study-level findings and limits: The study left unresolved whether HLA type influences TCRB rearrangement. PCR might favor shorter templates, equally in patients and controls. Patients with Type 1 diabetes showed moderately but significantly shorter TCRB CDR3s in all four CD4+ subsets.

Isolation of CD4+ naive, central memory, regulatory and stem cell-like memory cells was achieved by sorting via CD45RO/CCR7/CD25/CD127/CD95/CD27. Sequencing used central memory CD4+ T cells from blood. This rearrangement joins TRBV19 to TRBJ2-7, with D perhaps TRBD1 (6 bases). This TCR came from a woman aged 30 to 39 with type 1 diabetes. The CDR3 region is CASSKDRYEQYF. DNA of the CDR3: TGTGCCAGTAGCAAGGACAGATACGAGCAGTACTTC.